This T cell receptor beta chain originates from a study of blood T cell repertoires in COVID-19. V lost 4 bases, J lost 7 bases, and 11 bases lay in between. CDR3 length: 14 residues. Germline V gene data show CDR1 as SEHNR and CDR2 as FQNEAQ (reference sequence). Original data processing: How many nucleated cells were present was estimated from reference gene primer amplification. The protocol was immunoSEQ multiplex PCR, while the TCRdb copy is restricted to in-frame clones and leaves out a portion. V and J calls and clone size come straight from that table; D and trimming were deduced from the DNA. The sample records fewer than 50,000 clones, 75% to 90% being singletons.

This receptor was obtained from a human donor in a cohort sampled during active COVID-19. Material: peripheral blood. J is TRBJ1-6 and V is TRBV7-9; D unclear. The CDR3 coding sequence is TGTGCCAGCAGCTCAGTAACGGGGAATTCACCCCTCCACTTT. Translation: CASSSVTGNSPLHF. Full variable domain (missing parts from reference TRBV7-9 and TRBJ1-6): DTGVSQNPRHKITKRGQNVTFRCDPISEHNRLYWYRQTLGQGPEFLTYFQNEAQLEKSRLLSDRFSAERPKGSFSTLEIQRTEQGDSAMYLCASSSVTGNSPLHFGNGTRLTVT.